A selection of T cell receptor beta chains follows, all from one sample in a study of a mutant IDH1 vaccine in newly diagnosed glioma. The repertoire was sequenced with immunoSEQ multiplex PCR; TCRdb's copy has only in-frame clones and lacks some. The sample carries approximately 50,000 clones, 88% recorded once. These receptors are not linked to any known antigen. The starting material was PBMCs, obtained from a glioma patient whose treatment included an IDH1 peptide vaccine. These receptors originate from a woman between 40 and 55 years old with glioma. Each CDR3 is given with its conserved first and last residue. A D gene is named only where the DNA matches it firmly. Rows give clone size only sometimes, using once, few, many, or a class for an expanded clone.

CDR3 protein,CDR3 DNA,clone size,V gene,D gene,J gene
CASSLRDTQYF,TGCGCCAGCAGCTTGAGGGATACGCAGTATTTT,-,TRBV5-1,-,TRBJ2-3
CATAQGNYGYTF,TGTGCCACCGCGCAGGGGAACTATGGCTACACCTTC,-,TRBV15,-,TRBJ1-2
CASSTTQKSSYEQYF,TGTGCCAGCAGTACCACGCAGAAGAGCTCCTACGAGCAGTACTTC,-,TRBV6-5,-,TRBJ2-7
CAWRGDRGNYEQYF,TGTGCCTGGAGGGGGGACAGGGGTAATTACGAGCAGTACTTC,-,TRBV30,TRBD1,TRBJ2-7
CASSFTAMNTEAFF,TGTGCCAGCAGCTTTACGGCAATGAACACTGAAGCTTTCTTT,-,TRBV7-6,-,TRBJ1-1
CASSLLGFGGYTF,TGTGCCAGCAGCTTATTGGGGTTTGGCGGCTACACCTTC,-,TRBV7-2,-,TRBJ1-2
CASSPGQGISNQPQHF,TGTGCCAGCTCACCAGGCCAGGGGATTAGCAATCAGCCCCAGCATTTT,-,TRBV18,-,TRBJ1-5
CASSYEGGERSGELFF,TGTGCCAGCAGTTACGAGGGGGGGGAGAGGAGCGGGGAGCTGTTTTTT,-,TRBV6-5,-,TRBJ2-2
CASSQENRANSGNTIYF,TGCGCCAGCAGCCAAGAGAACAGGGCAAACTCTGGAAACACCATATATTTT,-,TRBV4-1,-,TRBJ1-3
CASRPDRGSYEQYF,TGCGCCAGCAGACCTGACAGGGGCTCCTACGAGCAGTACTTC,-,TRBV10-1,TRBD1,TRBJ2-7
CASSLNSFSYEQYF,TGTGCCAGCAGCTTAAACAGCTTTAGCTACGAGCAGTACTTC,-,TRBV7-2,-,TRBJ2-7
CSAPIGPGNYEQYF,TGCAGCGCCCCCATCGGCCCTGGAAATTACGAGCAGTACTTC,-,TRBV29-1,-,TRBJ2-7
CASSWTSDSTQYF,TGTGCCAGCAGCTGGACTAGTGACTCGACCCAGTACTTC,-,TRBV11-3,TRBD2,TRBJ2-5
CASSQDQGPFF,TGCGCCAGCAGCCAAGATCAGGGTCCGTTCTTC,-,TRBV4-1,-,TRBJ2-1
CASSTTIPTDTQYF,TGTGCCAGCAGCACCACGATTCCCACAGATACGCAGTATTTT,-,TRBV13,-,TRBJ2-3
CASSQDALYGYTF,TGCGCCAGCAGCCAAGACGCCCTCTATGGCTACACCTTC,-,TRBV4-3,-,TRBJ1-2
CASNQESASYEQYF,TGTGCCAGCAACCAGGAGTCAGCGTCCTACGAGCAGTACTTC,-,TRBV28,-,TRBJ2-7
CASSKYRDITDTQYF,TGTGCCAGTAGTAAATACCGGGACATAACAGATACGCAGTATTTT,-,TRBV19,-,TRBJ2-3
CASSLRDWRSYEQYF,TGTGCCAGCTCACTCCGGGACTGGCGCTCCTACGAGCAGTACTTC,-,TRBV18,-,TRBJ2-7
CASSLRQGVDGYTF,TGCGCCAGCAGCTTGCGACAGGGCGTCGATGGCTACACCTTC,-,TRBV5-1,TRBD1,TRBJ1-2
CASSVQTGGGQYF,TGTGCCAGCAGTGTTCAGACAGGGGGTGGGCAGTACTTC,-,TRBV2,TRBD1,TRBJ2-7
CASSSPLGAGGRTGELFF,TGTGCCAGCAGTTCCCCCCTCGGAGCGGGAGGGCGGACCGGGGAGCTGTTTTTT,-,TRBV27,TRBD2,TRBJ2-2
CASTNRGGGKDTQYF,TGTGCCAGTACCAATCGTGGGGGAGGAAAAGATACGCAGTATTTT,-,TRBV19,-,TRBJ2-3
CASSPATGELFF,TGTGCCAGCTCACCAGCCACCGGGGAGCTGTTTTTT,-,TRBV18,-,TRBJ2-2
CASSENARQPQHF,TGTGCCAGCAGTGAGAATGCTCGTCAGCCCCAGCATTTT,-,TRBV6-1,-,TRBJ1-5
CASSPRDRVLTDTQYF,TGTGCCAGCAGCCCCCGGGACAGGGTCTTAACAGATACGCAGTATTTT,-,TRBV7-2,TRBD1,TRBJ2-3
CASRNFRAGGTGELFF,TGTGCCAGCAGAAATTTTCGAGCCGGAGGCACCGGGGAGCTGTTTTTT,-,TRBV2,-,TRBJ2-2
CAWSVRISGLSSYNEQFF,TGTGCCTGGAGTGTACGGATTAGCGGGTTAAGCTCCTACAATGAGCAGTTCTTC,once,TRBV30,TRBD2,TRBJ2-1
CASRVWGRNEQFF,TGTGCCAGCAGGGTGTGGGGTCGGAATGAGCAGTTCTTC,once,TRBV5-6,-,TRBJ2-1
CAWSQPGAYGYTF,TGTGCCTGGAGTCAACCGGGGGCCTATGGCTACACCTTC,-,TRBV30,-,TRBJ1-2
CASSPGLAYNEQFF,TGCGCCAGCAGCCCGGGACTAGCGTACAATGAGCAGTTCTTC,-,TRBV5-1,TRBD2,TRBJ2-1
CASSSVAGGIYNEQFF,TGTGCCAGCAGCTCCGTAGCGGGGGGTATTTATAATGAGCAGTTCTTC,-,TRBV7-9,TRBD2,TRBJ2-1
CASSYGEGTQPQHF,TGTGCCAGCAGTTACGGCGAAGGGACTCAGCCCCAGCATTTT,-,TRBV6-5,-,TRBJ1-5
CATREDQTPLGYNEQFF,TGTGCCACCAGGGAAGACCAGACCCCCCTCGGGTACAATGAGCAGTTCTTC,few,TRBV15,-,TRBJ2-1
CASSLGQAYNEQFF,TGTGCCAGCAGCTTAGGCCAGGCCTACAATGAGCAGTTCTTC,-,TRBV7-2,-,TRBJ2-1
CASSYQGQYGYTF,TGTGCCAGCAGTTACCAGGGACAGTATGGCTACACCTTC,-,TRBV6-5,TRBD1,TRBJ1-2
CASSPAWKTTDTQYF,TGTGCCAGCAGCCCAGCGTGGAAAACCACAGATACGCAGTATTTT,once,TRBV7-2,-,TRBJ2-3
CASSMRSGGAGGEQFF,TGTGCCAGTAGTATGCGGAGCGGGGGGGCCGGTGGTGAGCAGTTCTTC,-,TRBV19,TRBD2,TRBJ2-1
CASSHRGTEAFF,TGTGCCAGTAGTCATCGGGGCACTGAAGCTTTCTTT,once,TRBV19,-,TRBJ1-1
CASSYNRGSGYGYTF,TGTGCCAGCAGTTATAACAGGGGCAGTGGCTATGGCTACACCTTC,-,TRBV6-5,TRBD1,TRBJ1-2
CASSLDGSFGDLGTQYF,TGTGCCAGCAGCTTAGATGGGTCGTTCGGGGACCTCGGGACCCAGTACTTC,-,TRBV7-8,-,TRBJ2-5
CASSRGQGNTIYF,TGTGCCAGCAGCAGGGGGCAGGGAAACACCATATATTTT,-,TRBV6-5,TRBD1,TRBJ1-3
CASIRGPEPEAFF,TGTGCCAGCATCCGGGGACCCGAACCTGAAGCTTTCTTT,-,TRBV5-6,-,TRBJ1-1
CATRSPSGQNTEAFF,TGTGCCACCAGATCCCCATCGGGACAGAACACTGAAGCTTTCTTT,-,TRBV15,-,TRBJ1-1
CASSPRRRGLSSYNEQFF,TGTGCCAGCAGCCCACGGCGGCGGGGATTGAGCTCCTACAATGAGCAGTTCTTC,-,TRBV11-2,-,TRBJ2-1
CATSRGGDSGNTIYF,TGTGCCACCAGCAGAGGGGGGGACTCTGGAAACACCATATATTTT,-,TRBV15,-,TRBJ1-3
CASSIGRGSGANVLTF,TGTGCCAGTAGTATAGGGCGGGGGTCTGGGGCCAACGTCCTGACTTTC,-,TRBV19,TRBD2,TRBJ2-6
CASSPGGPYYEQYF,TGTGCTAGCAGCCCCGGGGGTCCTTACTACGAGCAGTACTTC,-,TRBV7-7,-,TRBJ2-7
CASRGTAGLYGYTF,TGTGCCAGCAGGGGGACAGCCGGATTGTATGGCTACACCTTC,-,TRBV6-5,TRBD1,TRBJ1-2
CASSLGLARRETQYF,TGTGCCAGCAGCTTAGGACTAGCGAGGAGAGAGACCCAGTACTTC,-,TRBV7-6,TRBD2,TRBJ2-5
CASSDQETQYF,TGTGCCAGCAGTGACCAAGAGACCCAGTACTTC,-,TRBV28,-,TRBJ2-5
CASSFGWGTEAFF,TGTGCCAGCAGCTTCGGGTGGGGGACTGAAGCTTTCTTT,-,TRBV7-2,-,TRBJ1-1
CASSPRTGDPTDTQYF,TGTGCCAGCAGCCCCCGGACAGGTGACCCCACAGATACGCAGTATTTT,-,TRBV9,TRBD1,TRBJ2-3
CASSLKFGTADF,TGTGCCAGCAGCTTGAAATTCGGGACGGCTGACTTC,-,TRBV5-4,-,TRBJ2-5
CASLRSEKEYF,TGTGCCAGCCTCCGGTCCGAGAAGGAGTACTTC,-,TRBV2,-,TRBJ2-7
CASSLVGSSTYEQYF,TGCGCCAGCAGCTTGGTTGGCAGTTCTACCTACGAGCAGTACTTC,-,TRBV5-1,-,TRBJ2-7
CASSVVTDRTDTQYF,TGTGCCAGCAGCGTAGTAACAGACCGGACAGATACGCAGTATTTT,-,TRBV9,-,TRBJ2-3
CATSRDSGGPYGYTF,TGTGCCACCAGCAGAGATTCTGGGGGACCCTATGGCTACACCTTC,-,TRBV15,-,TRBJ1-2
CASSDWRSDYNEQFF,TGTGCCAGCAGCGATTGGCGGAGTGACTACAATGAGCAGTTCTTC,-,TRBV9,-,TRBJ2-1
CASSPTRGYEQYF,TGCGCCAGCAGCCCGACCCGTGGCTACGAGCAGTACTTC,-,TRBV4-1,-,TRBJ2-7